This T cell receptor beta chain was captured by sequencing in a study of T cell responses to AZD1222 COVID-19 vaccine. This clone has more than one count but fewer than ten. V was clipped by 5 bases and J by 7 bases; unmatched bases: 12. Germline values: CDR1 MNHEY, CDR2 SVGEGT. This CDR3 is 16 amino acids long. Here immunoSEQ multiplex PCR was the method, and the copy in TCRdb shows in-frame clones only, minus some. The sample has over 130,000 clones; 75% to 95% are singletons. The source material was peripheral blood, sampled 28 days after the second dose of the MenACWY control vaccine. This sequence originates from an adult who received the MenACWY meningococcal vaccine as a control. The genes are TRBV6-2 or TRBV6-3 and TRBJ2-1, with TRBD1 matching over 9 bases. The CDR3 region is CASSRLVGQGANEQFF. The CDR3 bases are TGTGCCAGCAGTAGACTCGTGGGACAGGGTGCGAATGAGCAGTTCTTC.